These 28 T cell receptor beta chains were all obtained from the same sample, sequenced in a study of cytomegalovirus exposure and HLA in healthy donors. PCR was performed using 60 Vbeta and 13 Jbeta primers. Assay: immunoSEQ multiplex PCR; the TCRdb copy retains only in-frame clones and omits some. The sample yields around 65,000 clones, 65% to 80% seen once. Material: PBMCs. The receptors were gathered from a middle-aged man in good health and CMV-seropositive.

The CDR3 sequence: CASSAYGGERETQYF. CDR3 DNA sequence: TGTGCCAGCAGCGCCTACGGGGGGGAAAGAGAGACCCAGTACTTC. This chain connects TRBV7-3 to TRBJ2-5; 8 bases map to TRBD2. The CDR3 has 15 residues. Trimming cost V 5 bases and J 4 bases; bases outside gene matches: 9. CDR1 and CDR2 from the germline V gene are SGHTA and FQGTGA.

This rearrangement joins TRBV27 to TRBJ2-1; 11 nucleotides match TRBD1. The ends lost 4 bases at V and 10 bases at J; junction bases unmatched: 6. This CDR3 spans 14 amino acids. Germline V gene sequence: CDR1 MNHEY, CDR2 SMNVEV (reference sequence). CDR3 amino acids: CASSSRDRGGEQFF. Written as DNA, the CDR3 is TGTGCCAGCAGTTCCCGGGACAGGGGGGGGGAGCAGTTCTTC.

This clone was seen a handful of times. The V call is TRBV4-3, the J call TRBJ1-1; 7 bases match TRBD1. This CDR3 region has 14 residues. With V trimmed by 6 bases and J by 1 base, 5 bases remained unmatched. Germline CDR1 reads LGHNA; CDR2 reads YSLEER. CDR3 DNA sequence: TGCGCCAGCAGACCGGGACAGCCGAACACTGAAGCTTTCTTT. As protein: CASRPGQPNTEAFF.

This clone was found a few times. V is TRBV6-5 and J is TRBJ2-5; D gene unclear. The germline V gene has CDR1 MNHEY and CDR2 SVGAGI. V lost 4 bases and J 5 bases, leaving 20 bases between the germline ends. The CDR3 has 16 residues. CDR3 coding DNA: TGTGCCAGCAGTTCGTCGATTGTGAGAGCCGGGGAGACCCAGTACTTC. It yields the protein CASSSSIVRAGETQYF.

This clone has only one observation. V and J are TRBV19 and TRBJ2-1; D is perhaps TRBD2 (5 bases). The CDR3 covers 14 residues. V dropped 9 bases and J dropped 4 bases, with 16 bases sitting between them. From germline, CDR1 is LNHDA and CDR2 SQIVND (reference sequence). CDR3 DNA: TGTGCCAGCAGTGGGGATACTAGTTACAATGAGCAGTTCTTC. This encodes CASSGDTSYNEQFF.

The rearrangement links TRBV2 to TRBJ1-5, with unresolved D. This CDR3 is 13 amino acids long. Germline V lookup: CDR1 SNHLY, CDR2 FYNNEI. Trimming shortened V by 7 bases and J by 10 bases, and 17 bases separated the two germline ends. CDR3 nucleotides: TGTGCCAGCAACGTAATGGCCTCATCACCCCAGCATTTT. Its protein product is CASNVMASSPQHF.

This clone appeared a few times. The chain links TRBV7-9 to TRBJ2-2, with D unresolved. The CDR3 covers 14 residues. Germline loops: CDR1 SEHNR, CDR2 FQNEAQ (reference sequence). Trimming removed 0 bases at V and 6 bases at J, with 8 bases between. As DNA, the CDR3 is TGTGCCAGCAGCTTAGCCTTATGGCCCGGGGAGCTGTTTTTT. This gives the protein CASSLALWPGELFF.

V usage is TRBV6-1 and J usage is TRBJ2-1, with 9 nucleotides matching TRBD2. The V and J ends lost 2 bases and 5 bases, in that order; junction bases with no gene match: 1. This CDR3 comprises 14 residues. Germline V gene data show CDR1 as MNHNS and CDR2 as SASEGT. CDR3 nucleotides: TGTGCCAGCAGTGAACTAGCGGGGAACAATGAGCAGTTCTTC. Its translation is CASSELAGNNEQFF.

This clone was counted a few times. This sequence joins TRBV6-6 and TRBJ1-4; D unresolved. Germline V gives CDR1 MNHNY, CDR2 SVGAGI (reference sequence). V gave up 2 bases and J gave up 1 base, with 5 bases separating them. The CDR3 runs 14 residues. This chain's CDR3 is CASSYIQTNEKLFF. The CDR3 DNA reads as TGTGCCAGCAGTTACATACAAACTAATGAAAAACTGTTTTTT.

About this clone: The germline gene is not matched at one end of the junction; a read error may be the cause. The rearrangement links TRBV30 to TRBJ1-3; TRBD1 might be the D (5 bases). The CDR3 is made up of 14 amino acids. Germline-derived CDR1 and CDR2 are GTSNPN and SVGIG (reference sequence). The CDR3 DNA follows: TGTGCCTGGAGTCCGGGACTTAGCGGAAACACTATATATTTT. Protein product: CAWSPGLSGNTIYF. The full variable domain, completed using reference TRBV30 and TRBJ1-3, is SQTIHQWPATLVQPVGSPLSLECTVEGTSNPNLYWYRQAAGRGLQLLFYSVGIGQISSEVPQNLSASRPQDRQFILSSKKLLLSDSGFYLCAWSPGLSGNTIYFGEGSWLTVV.

The CDR3 region has the DNA TGCGCCAGCAGCTTGGCCGGGGTTCTCTCTGGAAACACCATATATTTT. This codes for CASSLAGVLSGNTIYF. This chain joins TRBV5-1 and TRBJ1-3; D not certain. The CDR3 is 16 amino acids. V dropped 0 bases and J dropped 0 bases, with 10 bases sitting between them. Germline lookup yields CDR1 SGHRS and CDR2 YFSETQ.

The chain is built from TRBV5-1 and TRBJ1-1, with no clear D. Trimming stripped 6 bases from V and 7 bases from J, with 10 bases between. CDR3 length: 11 amino acids. Germline values: CDR1 SGHRS, CDR2 YFSETQ. The CDR3 DNA sequence: TGCGCCAGCATAGGAGCTGGTGAAGCTTTCTTT. Encoded protein: CASIGAGEAFF.

The chain couples TRBV27 to TRBJ2-7, with D perhaps matching TRBD1 (6 bases). The germline CDR1 and CDR2 sequences are MNHEY and SMNVEV (reference sequence). The CDR3 extends over 13 amino acids. V lost 3 bases, J lost 5 bases, and 11 bases lay in between. In nucleotides, the CDR3 is TGTGCCAGCAGTTTCACAGGGTACCACGAGCAGTACTTC. This codes for CASSFTGYHEQYF.

The chain is built from TRBV7-9 and TRBJ1-5; no firm D call. CDR1 and CDR2 (germline): SEHNR, FQNEAQ (reference sequence). This CDR3 comprises 14 residues. V lost 0 bases, J lost 1 base, and 4 bases lay in between. CDR3 nucleotides: TGTGCCAGCAGCTTAGCGCAGAGCAATCAGCCCCAGCATTTT. It translates to CASSLAQSNQPQHF. Together with reference TRBV7-9 and TRBJ1-5, the CDR3 gives the full variable domain: DTGVSQNPRHKITKRGQNVTFRCDPISEHNRLYWYRQTLGQGPEFLTYFQNEAQLEKSRLLSDRFSAERPKGSFSTLEIQRTEQGDSAMYLCASSLAQSNQPQHFGDGTRLSIL.

The chain has TRBV13 and TRBJ2-7, with D possibly matching TRBD2 (6 bases). The CDR3 extends over 16 amino acids. V was clipped by 5 bases and J by 0 bases, with 17 bases between them. Germline assignment: CDR1 PRHDT and CDR2 FYEKMQ (reference sequence). The CDR3 loop is CASSPESGGSSYEQYF. The CDR3 bases are TGTGCCAGCAGCCCAGAAAGTGGGGGGAGCTCCTACGAGCAGTACTTC.

This chain links TRBV6-4 with TRBJ2-2, with TRBD2 identical over 14 bases. This CDR3 contains 19 residues. V dropped 2 bases and J dropped 6; count of bases not matched to a gene: 11. Germline V gene lookup returns CDR1 MRHNA and CDR2 SNTAGT. In DNA form, the CDR3 reads TGTGCCAGCAGTGACGAGACTAGCGGGGGGGCCCTTCAAGCCGGGGAGCTGTTTTTT. As protein: CASSDETSGGALQAGELFF.

This sequence joins TRBV9 and TRBJ2-3, with D possibly being TRBD2 (7 bases). From germline, CDR1 is SGDLS and CDR2 YYNGEE. The ends were cut back, 2 bases at V and 1 base at J, with 11 bases in the middle. The CDR3 consists of 15 residues. CDR3: CASSVAGAGTDTQYF. The CDR3 DNA is TGTGCCAGCAGCGTCGCGGGGGCCGGCACAGATACGCAGTATTTT.

This clone occurred a few times. The chain's CDR3 is CASSRQGTSETQYF. CDR3 nucleotides: TGTGCCAGCAGTCGACAGGGTACTTCAGAGACCCAGTACTTC. This sequence joins TRBV27 and TRBJ2-5; 7 bases line up with TRBD1. Germline trimming cut 5 bases from V and 4 bases from J; bases unmatched to any gene: 7. The CDR3 sequence is 14 residues long. Germline V lookup: CDR1 MNHEY, CDR2 SMNVEV (reference sequence).

This clone was counted between two and nine times. This chain connects TRBV2 to TRBJ2-7; TRBD1 matches 8 bases. V shed 5 bases and J 3 bases; nucleotides not matched to a gene: 9. Looked up from germline, CDR1 is SNHLY and CDR2 is FYNNEI. The CDR3 has 15 residues. The CDR3 DNA reads as TGTGCCAGCAGTCGACAGGGGATAAGGGTCTACGAGCAGTACTTC. This encodes CASSRQGIRVYEQYF.

V is TRBV7-2 and J is TRBJ2-7; tentatively, D is TRBD1 (6 bases). This CDR3 is 13 amino acids long. The V end lost 8 bases, the J end lost 0 bases, and 11 bases lay between the germline ends. Germline V gene sequence: CDR1 SGHTA, CDR2 FQGNSA. The CDR3: CASEQGNSYEQYF. The DNA for the CDR3 is TGTGCCAGCGAACAGGGAAACTCCTACGAGCAGTACTTC. Full variable domain (missing parts from reference TRBV7-2 and TRBJ2-7): GAGVSQSPSNKVTEKGKDVELRCDPISGHTALYWYRQSLGQGLEFLIYFQGNSAPDKSGLPSDRFSAERTGGSVSTLTIQRTQQEDSAVYLCASEQGNSYEQYFGPGTRLTVT.

This clone was detected only a few times. J is TRBJ1-1 and V is TRBV5-1; tentative D call: TRBD1 (5 bases). V was pared by 0 bases and J by 5 bases, with 11 bases between. This CDR3 comprises 14 residues. Germline loops: CDR1 SGHRS, CDR2 YFSETQ. CDR3 protein: CASSLGSAGTEAFF. For the CDR3, the DNA is TGCGCCAGCAGCTTGGGAAGCGCAGGGACTGAAGCTTTCTTT.

This clone appeared many times. The gene calls are TRBV7-8 and TRBJ2-7; 9 bases are a match to TRBD1. The CDR3 is 15 amino acids. J gave up 5 bases and V 5 bases, and 10 bases lay outside the gene matches. Germline assignment: CDR1 SGHVS and CDR2 FQNEAQ. The CDR3 nucleotides read TGTGCCAGCAGCGTCACTAACAGGGGGCTCGACGAGCAGTACTTC. It translates to CASSVTNRGLDEQYF.

The gene calls are TRBV6-1 and TRBJ1-2, with 8 bases that match TRBD1. V trimming: 4 bases; J trimming: 2 bases; junction bases outside the gene matches: 9. Per the germline V gene, CDR1 is MNHNS and CDR2 is SASEGT. This CDR3 is 16 amino acids long. CDR3 coding DNA: TGTGCCAGCAGTGGGGCCTGGGACAGGCGAAACTATGGCTACACCTTC. As protein: CASSGAWDRRNYGYTF.

This clone has only a few counts. V is TRBV7-2 and J is TRBJ2-1; 9 bases map to TRBD2. The CDR3 sequence is 15 residues long. The germline V gene has CDR1 SGHTA and CDR2 FQGNSA. With 1 base clipped from V and 4 bases from J, the junction kept 2 bases outside the gene matches. CDR3 coding DNA: TGTGCCAGCAGCTTAGGCGGGAGGGCATACAATGAGCAGTTCTTC. Translated, it gives CASSLGGRAYNEQFF. Full variable domain (remainder filled in from reference TRBV7-2 and TRBJ2-1): GAGVSQSPSNKVTEKGKDVELRCDPISGHTALYWYRQSLGQGLEFLIYFQGNSAPDKSGLPSDRFSAERTGGSVSTLTIQRTQQEDSAVYLCASSLGGRAYNEQFFGPGTRLTVL.

The table lists this clone with a few counts. The J gene is TRBJ2-3, the V gene TRBV19; 7 bases are a match to TRBD1. V shed 1 base and J 2 bases; nucleotides not matched to a gene: 6. CDR3 size: 16 residues. The germline gives CDR1 LNHDA, CDR2 SQIVND (reference sequence). CDR3 sequence (DNA): TGTGCCAGTAGTATAGGAGGACAGGTGTTCACAGATACGCAGTATTTT. Its translation is CASSIGGQVFTDTQYF.

This clone was detected a few times. V gene TRBV7-3 combines with J gene TRBJ1-6; D possibly corresponds to TRBD1 (6 bases). The CDR3 length is 17 residues. Deletions cut 1 base from V and 7 bases from J, with 17 bases between. Germline CDR1 is SGHTA and CDR2 is FQGTGA. DNA for the CDR3: TGTGCCAGCAGCTTAAACCCGCGCGGGGGCGGAAATTCACCCCTCCACTTT. As protein: CASSLNPRGGGNSPLHF.

In its sample, this clone was seen a few times. The chain links TRBV4-2 to TRBJ2-2, with TRBD2 matching 8 bases. Trimming at V came to 0 bases and at J to 5 bases, leaving 5 bases not matched to a gene. The CDR3 extends over 16 amino acids. Germline V CDR1 and CDR2: LGHNA, YNFKEQ. The CDR3 nucleotides are TGTGCCAGCAGCCAAGATAGAGCGGGAGAAACCGGGGAGCTGTTTTTT. Protein: CASSQDRAGETGELFF.

The genes are TRBV7-2 and TRBJ2-5; the D is unclear. CDR1 SGHTA and CDR2 FQGNSA come from the germline V gene. V was clipped by 2 bases and J by 2 bases, with 12 bases between them. CDR3 length equals 15 residues. The chain's CDR3 is CASSLSWRYQETQYF. As DNA, the CDR3 is TGTGCCAGCAGCTTATCATGGCGGTATCAAGAGACCCAGTACTTC.